Listed below are T cell receptor beta chains from one sample, sequenced in a study of T cells after yellow fever vaccination. TCRdb re-called the 5' RACE reads through MiXCR, storing one row per CDR3 protein. This table has roughly 30,000 distinct CDR3 sequences, roughly 6% appearing once. This specimen consisted of PBMCs, either bulk or a sorted T-cell subset (CD4+, CD8+, memory, or dextramer-sorted; not recorded which), obtained on the day of the yellow fever booster vaccination. Every receptor here comes from a man aged 25 to 45 who received the YFV17D yellow fever vaccine. Each CDR3 is given with its conserved first and last residue. The D gene is left open where the match is weak. For some rows the clone size is stated as once, few or many, or as a class when expanded; others skip it.

J gene	clone size	V gene	D gene	CDR3 DNA	CDR3 protein
TRBJ1-2	medium-sized	TRBV7-9	NA	TGTGCCAGCAGCCCAAACATCGGCTACACCTTC	CASSPNIGYTF
TRBJ2-2	many	TRBV20-1	TRBD2	TGCAGTGCTAGTAGCGGGGAGGGTGGCGGGGAGCTGTTTTTT	CSASSGEGGGELFF
TRBJ2-7	many	TRBV7-2	NA	TGTGCCAGCAGCTTAGCGATTACAAGTCACGAGCAGTACTTC	CASSLAITSHEQYF
TRBJ2-5	many	TRBV2	NA	TGTGCCAGCAGTGTTATGGAGACCCAGTACTTC	CASSVMETQYF
TRBJ2-3	many	TRBV20-1	TRBD2	TGCAGTGCTTTAGCGGGAGTGAGCACAGATACGCAGTATTTT	CSALAGVSTDTQYF
TRBJ2-5	many	TRBV7-2	NA	TGTGCCAGCAGCTTCTTACAGCAAGAGACCCAGTACTTC	CASSFLQQETQYF
TRBJ1-2	many	TRBV4-2	NA	TGTGCCAGCAGCCACGACAGCTATGGCTACACCTTC	CASSHDSYGYTF
TRBJ2-3	many	TRBV7-2	TRBD2	TGTGCCAGCAGCTTTCAGAGCGGGATCGCCACAGATACGCAGTATTTT	CASSFQSGIATDTQYF
TRBJ1-2	NA	TRBV10-3	TRBD1	TGTGCCATCAGTGAGGGGACAGCTAACTATGGCTACACCTTC	CAISEGTANYGYTF
TRBJ1-2	many	TRBV11-2	TRBD1	TGTGCCAGCAGCTACCTTGTCTCCGGGACAGGTGGCTACACCTTC	CASSYLVSGTGGYTF
TRBJ1-1	NA	TRBV6-2/TRBV6-3	NA	TGTGCCAGCAGTTACCGGCTGAGGAACACTGAAGCTTTCTTT	CASSYRLRNTEAFF
TRBJ1-3	many	TRBV20-1	NA	TGCAGTGCTAGTTATAGGGGAGGATCTGGAAACACCATATATTTT	CSASYRGGSGNTIYF
TRBJ2-7	NA	TRBV3-1	NA	TGTGCCAGCAGCCCTGGCGGGAACGAGCAGTACTTC	CASSPGGNEQYF
TRBJ2-5	many	TRBV4-2	TRBD2	TGTGCCAGCAGCCAAGGGCTAGCGGGAGCAAAGGAGACCCAGTACTTC	CASSQGLAGAKETQYF
TRBJ2-3	many	TRBV10-3	TRBD2	TGTGCCATCAGATTAGCGGGAGGGCCAACAGATACGCAGTATTTT	CAIRLAGGPTDTQYF
TRBJ2-1	NA	TRBV6-2/TRBV6-3	NA	TGTGCCAGCAGGTATAGCGGAGAGCAGTTCTTC	CASRYSGEQFF
TRBJ1-5	many	TRBV2	NA	TGTGCCAGCCGACCTCAGGCGGCCGGCAATCAGCCCCAGCATTTT	CASRPQAAGNQPQHF
TRBJ2-7	many	TRBV5-6	TRBD1	TGTGCCAGCAGCTTGACCTCCCACAGGGGGCTGTACGAGCAGTACTTC	CASSLTSHRGLYEQYF
TRBJ2-5	many	TRBV2	TRBD2	TGTGCCAGCAGCTCGGGAGGCCGCGGGGAGACCCAGTACTTC	CASSSGGRGETQYF
TRBJ2-5	many	TRBV7-2	TRBD1	TGTGCCAGCAGCTTAGGACCACAGGGGAGCCAAGAGACCCAGTACTTC	CASSLGPQGSQETQYF
TRBJ2-7	few	TRBV7-2	TRBD1	TGTGCCAGCAGCTTAGCGGGGGACAGACACTACGAGCAGTACTTC	CASSLAGDRHYEQYF
TRBJ1-6	many	TRBV20-1	TRBD1	TGCAGTGCTACCCCCGACAGGGGGCTTGGGTCACCCCTCCACTTT	CSATPDRGLGSPLHF
TRBJ2-5	many	TRBV5-1	TRBD1	TGCGCCACCAGCCCAGGGGGCTTCGAAGAGACCCAGTACTTC	CATSPGGFEETQYF
TRBJ1-6	NA	TRBV15	NA	TGTGCCACCAGCAGCTGGGAAAATTCACCCCTCCACTTT	CATSSWENSPLHF
TRBJ2-5	many	TRBV20-1	NA	TGCAGTGCTAGAATCCGAGCAGCGAAGGCGACCCAGTACTTC	CSARIRAAKATQYF
TRBJ2-3	few	TRBV7-8	NA	TGTGCCAGCAGCTTAACAGTGCTGAGTCTTGATACGCAGTATTTT	CASSLTVLSLDTQYF
TRBJ2-7	NA	TRBV5-1	NA	TGCGCCAGCAGCATCCGGTCGGGGAGTTACGAGCAGTACTTC	CASSIRSGSYEQYF
TRBJ2-1	medium-sized	TRBV27	TRBD2	TGTGCCAGCAGTTTATACGGGGGAGGATTTCGACTAGCGGGCTATGAGCAGTTCTTC	CASSLYGGGFRLAGYEQFF
TRBJ2-1	many	TRBV6-1	TRBD1	TGTGCCAGCAGTGAGGAGGGACAGGGGTTTATTGAGCAGTTCTTC	CASSEEGQGFIEQFF
TRBJ2-1	many	TRBV25-1	TRBD2	TGTGCCAGCAGTGAATCAACTAGCGGGAGAAATGAGCAGTTCTTC	CASSESTSGRNEQFF
TRBJ1-1	many	TRBV7-3	NA	TGTGCCAGCAGCTTAGGGGGGGCGGACACTGAAGCTTTCTTT	CASSLGGADTEAFF